A selection of T cell receptor beta chains follows, all from one sample in a study of blood T cell repertoires in COVID-19. Using immunoSEQ multiplex PCR, the repertoire was profiled, and TCRdb retains in-frame clones only, with some absent. The sample yields some 83,000 clones, about two thirds seen once. The sample was peripheral blood. Source of these receptors: a woman aged 80 or over with acute or convalescent COVID-19. Each CDR3 is given with its conserved first and last residue. The order of the fields is J gene, V gene, clone size, D gene, CDR3 DNA, CDR3 protein. D genes are given only for firm matches. Size is omitted from some rows. Given values are once, few, many or a class for expanded clones.

>TRBJ1-1|TRBV18|.|.
TGTGCCAGCTCCTTAAACGCGGCCATGAACACTGAAGCTTTCTTT
CASSLNAAMNTEAFF
>TRBJ2-3|TRBV5-1|.|TRBD1
TGCGCCAGCAGCTTGCAGGGGGCAGGCACAGATACGCAGTATTTT
CASSLQGAGTDTQYF
>TRBJ2-5|TRBV12-3/TRBV12-4|.|.
TGTGCCAGTTCTTATCTCGTAGAGACCCAGTACTTC
CASSYLVETQYF
>TRBJ1-5|TRBV9|.|TRBD1
TGTGCCAGCAGCGTACCGCGGTACAGGGGATTAGACAATCAGCCCCAGCATTTT
CASSVPRYRGLDNQPQHF
>TRBJ2-2|TRBV4-2|.|.
TGTGCCAGCAGCCAAAGTCCTCGGGCGGGCACCGGGGAGCTGTTTTTT
CASSQSPRAGTGELFF
>TRBJ2-3|TRBV5-1|.|TRBD1
TGCGCCAGCCACAGGGGGCAGAGCACAGATACGCAGTATTTT
CASHRGQSTDTQYF
>TRBJ1-1|TRBV5-8|.|.
TGTGCCAGCAGCCTGGACTCGAATCCGGGAACTGAAGCTTTCTTT
CASSLDSNPGTEAFF
>TRBJ1-3|TRBV18|.|.
TGTGCCAGCTCACCATTAGGACAGACGAGCTCTGGAAACACCATATATTTT
CASSPLGQTSSGNTIYF
>TRBJ2-7|TRBV6-5|.|.
TGTGCCAGCAGTTACGGGCCAGGAACCTACGAGCAGTACTTC
CASSYGPGTYEQYF
>TRBJ1-2|TRBV6-2/TRBV6-3|many|.
TGTGCCAGCAGTCCCGACTTAACCGGGGGCTACACCTTC
CASSPDLTGGYTF
>TRBJ2-2|TRBV10-3|few|TRBD1
TGTGCCATCAGTAAGGGGGCCGCGACAGCGAACACCGGGGAGCTGTTTTTT
CAISKGAATANTGELFF
>TRBJ1-1|TRBV5-4|.|.
TGTGCCAGCAGCTTGGATGCAGGGATGGCTTTCTTT
CASSLDAGMAFF
>TRBJ1-1|TRBV27|.|TRBD1
TGTGCCAGCAGTTTATCGAGCAGGGGGCCCCGTGACACTGAAGCTTTCTTT
CASSLSSRGPRDTEAFF
>TRBJ1-5|TRBV19|.|.
TGTGCCAGTAAAGCGGAATATAGCAATCAGCCCCAGCATTTT
CASKAEYSNQPQHF
>TRBJ1-2|TRBV28|.|TRBD1
TGTGCCAGCAGTTTACGGACAGGGTCTGGCTACACCTTC
CASSLRTGSGYTF
>TRBJ1-6|TRBV9|.|.
TGTGCCAGCAGCGTAGGAGGTTCACCCCTCCACTTT
CASSVGGSPLHF
>TRBJ2-1|TRBV6-2/TRBV6-3|.|.
TGTGCCAGCAGCGTAGGGACTTCCAATGAGCAGTTCTTC
CASSVGTSNEQFF
>TRBJ2-5|TRBV5-5|.|TRBD2
TGTGCCAGCAGTCGCGGGGGGACCCAAGAGACCCAGTACTTC
CASSRGGTQETQYF
>TRBJ2-5|TRBV4-3|.|.
TGCGCCAGCAGCCCTGGACCTACCCGGGATGAGACCCAGTACTTC
CASSPGPTRDETQYF
>TRBJ1-2|TRBV14|.|.
TGTGCCAGCAGCCAAAATATCGCGAGAGGCTACACCTTC
CASSQNIARGYTF
>TRBJ2-1|TRBV2|.|TRBD1
TGTGCCAGCAGGTCTACAGGGGTCGCGCAGTTCTTC
CASRSTGVAQFF
>TRBJ1-4|TRBV7-2|.|.
TGTGCCAGCAGCTTTGGGTTCGGGGGTGAAAAACTGTTTTTT
CASSFGFGGEKLFF
>TRBJ1-2|TRBV5-1|.|.
TGCGCCAGCAGCTCAGACAGCTATGGCTACACCTTC
CASSSDSYGYTF
>TRBJ2-3|TRBV19|.|.
TGTGCCAGTTCAGGGCCCCACACAGATACGCAGTATTTT
CASSGPHTDTQYF
>TRBJ1-5|TRBV18|.|.
TGTGCCAGCTCACCACCAGGGGATAGCAATCAGCCCCAGCATTTT
CASSPPGDSNQPQHF
>TRBJ1-2|TRBV18|.|.
TGTGCCAGCTCACCGAACAGGGAGTGGTACACCTTC
CASSPNREWYTF
>TRBJ1-1|TRBV3-1/TRBV3-2|.|TRBD1
TGTGCCAGCAGCCAAGATCCCGCAGGGGGTGGCACTGAAGCTTTCTTT
CASSQDPAGGGTEAFF
>TRBJ2-5|TRBV28|.|.
TGTGCCAGCCAGGGTGGAAGGACCCAGTACTTC
CASQGGRTQYF
>TRBJ2-3|TRBV24-1|.|TRBD1
TGTGCCACCAGTGACGGGACAGGGGGCGGCTCGACAGATACGCAGTATTTT
CATSDGTGGGSTDTQYF
>TRBJ2-1|TRBV5-1|.|TRBD1
TGCGCCAGCAGCCTGGGACAGTCCTACAATGAGCAGTTCTTC
CASSLGQSYNEQFF
>TRBJ1-2|TRBV6-6|.|TRBD1
TGTGCCAGCAGTAGTCCAGGGGGTAACTATGGCTACACCTTC
CASSSPGGNYGYTF
>TRBJ2-2|TRBV3-1/TRBV3-2|.|TRBD1
TGTGCCAGCAGCCAAAAGGGACAGGAGTTCACCGGGGAGCTGTTTTTT
CASSQKGQEFTGELFF
>TRBJ2-3|TRBV9|.|TRBD2
TGTGCCAGCAGCGTTGGCGGGGGGGCCACAGATACGCAGTATTTT
CASSVGGGATDTQYF
>TRBJ1-1|TRBV7-7|.|.
TGTGCTAGCAGCTCAGGGGTTTACACTGAAGCTTTCTTT
CASSSGVYTEAFF
>TRBJ1-5|TRBV5-1|.|TRBD1
TGCGCCAGCAGCCCCTCCGGACAGGGGAATCAGCCCCAGCATTTT
CASSPSGQGNQPQHF
>TRBJ1-2|TRBV4-3|.|.
TGCGCCAGCAGCCAAGATCGGGTCAGCTATGGCTACACCTTC
CASSQDRVSYGYTF
>TRBJ1-2|TRBV9|.|TRBD1
TGTGCCAGCAGCGTACTGGGACAGAGTAACTATGGCTACACCTTC
CASSVLGQSNYGYTF
>TRBJ2-7|TRBV6-1|.|TRBD1
TGTGCCAGCAGTGATCTACGGACAGGGGACGAGCAGTACTTC
CASSDLRTGDEQYF
>TRBJ1-3|TRBV28|.|TRBD1
TGTGCCAGCAGTTTGGGACAGCCGAGCTCTGGAAACACCATATATTTT
CASSLGQPSSGNTIYF
>TRBJ2-2|TRBV6-2/TRBV6-3|.|TRBD1
TGTGCCAGCAGTTACTCTGACAGGGGAGGCACCGGGGAGCTGTTTTTT
CASSYSDRGGTGELFF
>TRBJ1-2|TRBV15|.|TRBD1
TGTGCCACCAGCAGAGAAATACAGGGGGCGGCTAACTATGGCTACACCTTC
CATSREIQGAANYGYTF
>TRBJ1-2|TRBV5-1|.|.
TGCGCCAGCAGCTTGTGGGAAGGGAGCTATGGCTACACCTTC
CASSLWEGSYGYTF
>TRBJ2-7|TRBV5-6|.|TRBD1
TGTGCCAGCAGCTTCGTAGGGACAGACACCTACGAGCAGTACTTC
CASSFVGTDTYEQYF
>TRBJ1-4|TRBV4-3|.|.
TGCGCCAGCAGCCAAGATAACCAGGGAGGTTGGGAAAAACTGTTTTTT
CASSQDNQGGWEKLFF
>TRBJ2-2|TRBV9|.|TRBD1
TGTGCCAGCAGCGCCCGTGGGGACAGGGTCACCGGGGAGCTGTTTTTT
CASSARGDRVTGELFF
>TRBJ2-1|TRBV5-1|.|TRBD2
TGCGCCAGCAGCTCAAGCGGGGCTTACAATGAGCAGTTCTTC
CASSSSGAYNEQFF
>TRBJ2-3|TRBV7-8|.|TRBD1
TGTGCCACCACTGGGGGACAGGGGGCGCACACAGATACGCAGTATTTT
CATTGGQGAHTDTQYF
>TRBJ1-3|TRBV15|.|.
TGTGCCACCAGCAGAGAACTAATCAGGGCCGGAAACACCATATATTTT
CATSRELIRAGNTIYF
>TRBJ1-2|TRBV5-6|.|.
TGTGCCAGCAGCTTGACGGGGTCTAGAGGGGGCTACACCTTC
CASSLTGSRGGYTF
>TRBJ2-7|TRBV3-1/TRBV3-2|.|.
TGTGCCAGCAGCCAGAACAGGGTAGGGGAGCAGTACTTC
CASSQNRVGEQYF
>TRBJ1-5|TRBV20-1|.|.
TGCAGTGCTAGTCGGGGGAGGCTCAATCAGCCCCAGCATTTT
CSASRGRLNQPQHF
>TRBJ1-2|TRBV2|.|.
TGTGCCAGCAGTACCGCGGGGTATGGCTACACCTTC
CASSTAGYGYTF
>TRBJ1-2|TRBV2|.|.
TGTGCCAGCCACCCGTCCTGGGCCCGTCTATATGGCTACACCTTC
CASHPSWARLYGYTF